The entry below describes one TCR beta chain. Its antigen is currently unknown. The source of the sample is a study of T cell responses to AZD1222 COVID-19 vaccine. Study-level results: Mostly white British, mostly female donors; authors suggested clonal diversity may be underestimated. Repertoires were collected only later (after the peak T cell response had occurred).

The length of the CDR3 is 14 residues. Germline CDR1 and CDR2: DFQATT and SNEGSKA (reference sequence). V was cut by 6 bases and J by 7 bases, with 19 bases left in between. The method was immunoSEQ multiplex PCR; TCRdb's version includes in-frame clones alone and lacks a portion of them. The sample shows 90,000 to 120,000 clones, about 91% of them seen only once. The sample was peripheral blood, taken on day 0 of AZD1222 vaccination. The source is an adult in good health. The chain joins TRBV20-1 to TRBJ2-1; D may be TRBD2 (6 bases). The CDR3 loop reads CSASLRDWTNEQFF. CDR3 coding DNA: TGCAGTGCCAGTCTCAGGGACTGGACAAATGAGCAGTTCTTC.